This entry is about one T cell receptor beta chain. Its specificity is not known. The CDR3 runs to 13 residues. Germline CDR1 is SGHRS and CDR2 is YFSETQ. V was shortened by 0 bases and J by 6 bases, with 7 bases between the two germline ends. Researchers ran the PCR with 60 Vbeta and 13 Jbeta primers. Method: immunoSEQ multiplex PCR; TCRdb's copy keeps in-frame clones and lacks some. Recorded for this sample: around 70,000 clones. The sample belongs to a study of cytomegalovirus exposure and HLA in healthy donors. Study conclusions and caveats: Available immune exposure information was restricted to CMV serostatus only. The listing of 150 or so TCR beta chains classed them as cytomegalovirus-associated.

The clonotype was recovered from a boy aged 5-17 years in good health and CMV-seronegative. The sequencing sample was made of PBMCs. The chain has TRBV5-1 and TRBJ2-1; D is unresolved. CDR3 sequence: CASSLDQANEQFF. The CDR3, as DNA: TGCGCCAGCAGCTTGGACCAGGCCAATGAGCAGTTCTTC.